The 16 T cell receptor beta chains given below trace back to one sample, sequenced in a study of T cells in localized non-small cell lung cancer. TCRdb's table, derived via immunoSEQ multiplex PCR, lists solely in-frame clones and lacks some. The table lists over 6,000 clones, about 15% of them singletons, with around 4.8% in the top ten. Source: normal lung tissue next to the tumor, taken before any cancer treatment. The receptors here all came from a male donor at least 60 years old with stage II squamous cell lung carcinoma.

The rearrangement joins TRBV6-8 to TRBJ1-2; D call uncertain. From germline, CDR1 is MNHGY and CDR2 SAAAGT. V was pared by 5 bases and J by 6 bases, with 16 bases between. There are 14 residues in the CDR3. The chain's CDR3 is CASSPELSANGYTF. Written as DNA, the CDR3 is TGTGCCAGCAGTCCCGAGTTAAGCGCCAATGGCTACACCTTC.

Within the sample, this clone is large. The V call is TRBV19, the J call TRBJ2-1; 9 bases are shared with TRBD1. The ends lost 5 bases at V and 9 bases at J; junction bases unmatched: 8. The CDR3 spans 14 residues. Germline V gives CDR1 LNHDA, CDR2 SQIVND (reference sequence). The CDR3 reads CASSVQGAQGEQFF. CDR3 nucleotides: TGTGCCAGTAGTGTACAGGGGGCTCAGGGTGAGCAGTTCTTC. Full variable domain (outside the CDR3, taken from reference TRBV19 and TRBJ2-1): DGGITQSPKYLFRKEGQNVTLSCEQNLNHDAMYWYRQDPGQGLRLIYYSQIVNDFQKGDIAEGYSVSREKKESFPLTVTSAQKNPTAFYLCASSVQGAQGEQFFGPGTRLTVL.

V usage is TRBV11-3 and J usage is TRBJ2-2, with D perhaps TRBD1 (7 bases). Germline V gene sequence: CDR1 SGHNT, CDR2 YENEEA. The CDR3 runs to 14 residues. With 5 bases removed from V and 1 base from J, the gap between germline ends came to 8 bases. CDR3 nucleotides: TGTGCCAGCAGCCAGGGGGGGAACACCGGGGAGCTGTTTTTT. Translating gives CASSQGGNTGELFF. Full variable domain (missing parts from reference TRBV11-3 and TRBJ2-2): EAGVVQSPRYKIIEKKQPVAFWCNPISGHNTLYWYLQNLGQGPELLIRYENEEAVDDSQLPKDRFSAERLKGVDSTLKIQPAELGDSAVYLCASSQGGNTGELFFGEGSRLTVL.

The J gene is TRBJ2-7, the V gene TRBV11-3; D might be TRBD1 (5 bases). Trimming stripped 3 bases from V and 5 bases from J, with 14 bases between. Germline CDR1 is SGHNT and CDR2 is YENEEA. This CDR3 is built from 14 residues. CDR3 sequence (DNA): TGTGCCAGCAGCTTGAGTAGGGGCGGAGACGAGCAGTACTTC. Protein sequence: CASSLSRGGDEQYF. The complete variable domain, with remaining parts taken from reference TRBV11-3 and TRBJ2-7, reads EAGVVQSPRYKIIEKKQPVAFWCNPISGHNTLYWYLQNLGQGPELLIRYENEEAVDDSQLPKDRFSAERLKGVDSTLKIQPAELGDSAVYLCASSLSRGGDEQYFGPGTRLTVT.

This clone was seen more than once but under ten times. The chain is built from TRBV11-3 and TRBJ1-6; TRBD1 is a possible D gene (5 bases). Germline-derived CDR1 and CDR2 are SGHNT and YENEEA. There are 16 residues in the CDR3. The germline V and J ends were trimmed by 3 bases and 8 bases, with 17 bases remaining between them. CDR3 sequence: CASSLVRGTVDSPLHF. In nucleotides, the CDR3 is TGTGCCAGCAGCTTGGTACGGGGGACGGTAGATTCACCCCTCCACTTT.

This clone was seen a handful of times. The DNA for the CDR3 is TGTGCCAGCAGTTACCGGACCGGGACAGGGGGATTTCGCGACACCGGGGAGCTGTTTTTT. Encoded protein: CASSYRTGTGGFRDTGELFF. The chain joins TRBV27 to TRBJ2-2; TRBD1 agrees at 11 bases. Germline-derived CDR1 and CDR2 are MNHEY and SMNVEV (reference sequence). The junction had 16 bases not matched to a gene; V was cut back by 4 bases and J by 3 bases. CDR3 length equals 20 residues.

The sample holds a few counts of this clone. The rearrangement joins TRBV9 to TRBJ2-3; 7 bases map to TRBD1. The ends lost 0 bases at V and 2 bases at J; junction bases unmatched: 9. Germline V gene lookup returns CDR1 SGDLS and CDR2 YYNGEE. This CDR3 spans 17 amino acids. The CDR3 DNA is TGTGCCAGCAGCGTAGGACGTACAGGGGCTAACACAGATACGCAGTATTTT. Residues: CASSVGRTGANTDTQYF. Complete variable domain (other parts from reference TRBV9 and TRBJ2-3): DSGVTQTPKHLITATGQRVTLRCSPRSGDLSVYWYQQSLDQGLQFLIQYYNGEERAKGNILERFSAQQFPDLHSELNLSSLELGDSALYFCASSVGRTGANTDTQYFGPGTRLTVL.

J is TRBJ2-2 and V is TRBV19; 8 positions match TRBD1. This CDR3 region has 14 residues. V lost 2 bases and J lost 6; bases outside the gene matches: 2. CDR1 is LNHDA, CDR2 SQIVND, per germline (reference sequence). In nucleotides, the CDR3 is TGTGCCAGTAGTATAAACAGGGGGGCCGGGGAGCTGTTTTTT. Encoded protein: CASSINRGAGELFF.

This clone was seen only a few times. At one of its ends the junction is not consistent with the germline gene, which may arise from a read error. The J gene is TRBJ1-1, the V gene TRBV6-8; D gene uncertain. The CDR3 length is 12 residues. The germline gives CDR1 MNHGY, CDR2 SAAAGT. In nucleotides, the CDR3 is TGTGCCATCAGTGTCCCGGGCGGGGAAGCTTTCTTT. This gives the protein CAISVPGGEAFF.

This clone ranks as medium-sized. The V and J genes are TRBV4-1 and TRBJ2-1, with unresolved D. The CDR3 is made up of 17 amino acids. Germline CDR1 reads MGHRA; CDR2 reads YSYEKL. V lost 0 bases to trimming and J lost 0 bases, with 12 bases between them. DNA for the CDR3: TGCGCCAGCAGCCAAGATGGCTCCCAAAACTCCTACAATGAGCAGTTCTTC. This encodes CASSQDGSQNSYNEQFF.

This clone is deemed medium-sized. The genes are TRBV28 and TRBJ1-1; 7 nucleotides agree with TRBD1. This CDR3 region has 14 residues. CDR1 MDHEN and CDR2 SYDVKM come from the germline V gene. With V trimmed by 8 bases and J by 1 base, 7 bases remained unmatched. The CDR3 region has the DNA TGTGCCAGCGGAATGACAGGGTCGAACACTGAAGCTTTCTTT. Its translation: CASGMTGSNTEAFF.

At least ten counts were recorded for this clone. In DNA form, the CDR3 reads TGCGCCAGCAGCCAAGATGCGGTAGGGGGTGGCTACACCTTC. This translates into CASSQDAVGGGYTF. The V gene is TRBV23-1, the J gene TRBJ1-2, with D perhaps matching TRBD1 (6 bases). TRBV23-1 is filed as an ORF, its function uncertain. Trimming took 6 bases from V and 7 from J, leaving 18 bases between them. CDR3 length: 14 residues.

The chain recombines TRBV28 with TRBJ1-1; D remains ambiguous. Germline values: CDR1 MDHEN, CDR2 SYDVKM. The CDR3 covers 13 residues. Trimming left V 5 bases short and J 4 bases short, with 11 bases between. This CDR3 is CASSLPLVTEAFF. The CDR3 region has the DNA TGTGCCAGCAGTCTACCATTGGTCACTGAAGCTTTCTTT.

This clone was detected ten times or more. The V gene is TRBV11-3, the J gene TRBJ2-2, with no clear D. The V end lost 6 bases, the J end lost 0 bases, and 11 bases lay between the germline ends. Germline values: CDR1 SGHNT, CDR2 YENEEA. This CDR3 has 15 residues. For the CDR3, the DNA is TGTGCCAGCAGTCTTACTTGGGCGAACACCGGGGAGCTGTTTTTT. Residues: CASSLTWANTGELFF.

Only a few counts were recorded for this clone. The chain recombines TRBV19 with TRBJ2-7, with 13 positions matching TRBD2. V dropped 2 bases and J dropped 7; count of bases not matched to a gene: 8. The germline CDR1 and CDR2 sequences are LNHDA and SQIVND (reference sequence). CDR3 size: 16 residues. In DNA, the CDR3 is TGTGCCAGTAGTATATGGACTAGCGGGAGCCCTACGGAGCAGTACTTC. This codes for CASSIWTSGSPTEQYF.

The chain links TRBV6-8 to TRBJ2-1; weak D call: TRBD1 (6 bases). The CDR3 totals 17 residues. Germline CDR1 is MNHGY and CDR2 is SAAAGT. With 11 bases removed from V and 8 bases from J, the gap between germline ends came to 31 bases. The CDR3 DNA reads TGTGCCGGGGGCTGGGGGAGTCCTACTGCTAACCCCCATGAGCAGTTCTTC. Residues: CAGGWGSPTANPHEQFF.